The clone carrying this T cell receptor beta chain came up many times. Its antigen is not known. Using genomic DNA as the template, TCR beta VDJ and CDR3 profiling was carried out. TCRdb reanalysed the reads using MiXCR and keeps one entry per CDR3 protein. The sample holds some 200,000 distinct CDR3 sequences; around half are singletons and the top ten take around 9.7%. This entry is derived from a study of CD8+CD57+ T cells in acquired aplastic anemia. Study as a whole: Mean DNA quantity obtained from sorted CD4+ and CD8+ cells was 3.2 ug. Study results and limitations: Patients and controls shared just under 30 CD8+ CDR3 sequences.

Germline-derived CDR1 and CDR2 are SEHNR and FQNEAQ (reference sequence). Trimming removed 5 bases from V and 8 bases from J; junction bases left unmatched: 8. This CDR3 has 14 amino acids. It was patients with CD8+CD57+ cell expansion by flow cytometry who were chosen for sequencing. The chain uses TRBV7-9 and TRBJ1-4, with 7 nucleotides matching TRBD1. This sequence was found in a human donor with aplastic anemia. Sequenced input: sorted CD4+, CD8+, or CD8+CD57+ T cells (not recorded which) from PBMCs. The DNA of the CDR3 is TGTGCCAGCAGCCAAGGGCAGGGGGGAGAAAAACTGTTTTTT. It translates to CASSQGQGGEKLFF.